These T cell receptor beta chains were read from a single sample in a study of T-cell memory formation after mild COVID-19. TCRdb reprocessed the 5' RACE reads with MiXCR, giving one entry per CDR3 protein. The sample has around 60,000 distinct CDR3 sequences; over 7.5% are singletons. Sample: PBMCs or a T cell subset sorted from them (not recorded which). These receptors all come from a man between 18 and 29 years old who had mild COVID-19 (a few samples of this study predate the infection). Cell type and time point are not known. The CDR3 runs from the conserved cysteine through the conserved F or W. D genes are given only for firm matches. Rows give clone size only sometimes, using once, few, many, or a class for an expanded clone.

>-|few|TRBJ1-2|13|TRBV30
TGTGCCTGGAGCCTCCGACAGTACTATGGCTACACCTTC
CAWSLRQYYGYTF
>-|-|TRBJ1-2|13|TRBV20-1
TGCAGTGCTAGAGATAGGCAGAGCTATGGCTACACCTTC
CSARDRQSYGYTF
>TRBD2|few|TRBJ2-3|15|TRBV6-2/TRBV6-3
TGTGCCAGCGCGACACAGCGGGGGAGTTCAGATACGCAGTATTTT
CASATQRGSSDTQYF
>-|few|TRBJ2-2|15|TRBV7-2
TGTGCCAGCAGCTTAGTTCGGGCGAACACCGGGGAGCTGTTTTTT
CASSLVRANTGELFF
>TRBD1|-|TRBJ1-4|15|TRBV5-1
TGCGCCAGCACGGGACAGGGGGCTGCTAATGAAAAACTGTTTTTT
CASTGQGAANEKLFF
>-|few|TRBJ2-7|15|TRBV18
TGTGCCAGCTCACCACCGTCCCAGGGGAGGTACGAGCAGTACTTC
CASSPPSQGRYEQYF
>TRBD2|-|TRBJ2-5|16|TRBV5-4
TGTGCCAGCAGCTTAGGGACTAGCGGTCGCGGTGAGACCCAGTACTTC
CASSLGTSGRGETQYF
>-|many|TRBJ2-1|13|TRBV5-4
TGTGCCAGCAGTGAACAGTTCAAGGATGAGCAGTTCTTC
CASSEQFKDEQFF
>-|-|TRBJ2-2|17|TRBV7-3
TGTGCCAGCAGCCAACGAGGGGTCTCAGAAAGATCCGGGGAGCTGTTTTTT
CASSQRGVSERSGELFF
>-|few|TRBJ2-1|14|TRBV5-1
TGCGCCAGCAGCTTTGGCACCCGAGGGAATGAGCAGTTCTTC
CASSFGTRGNEQFF
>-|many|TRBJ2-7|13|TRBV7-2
TGTGCCAGCACCCAGACGGGAGCGAGAGAGCAGTACTTC
CASTQTGAREQYF
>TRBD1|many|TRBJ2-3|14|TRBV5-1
TGCGCCAGCAGCTCCCCGGGACAGGGGCGTTCGCAGTATTTT
CASSSPGQGRSQYF
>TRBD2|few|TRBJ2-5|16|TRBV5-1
TGCGCCAGCAGCTTCGGTTGGGGGGGGTACCAAGAGACCCAGTACTTC
CASSFGWGGYQETQYF
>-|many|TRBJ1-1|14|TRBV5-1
TGCGCCAGCAGCTTGGCCCCAGGGACCACTGAAGCTTTCTTT
CASSLAPGTTEAFF
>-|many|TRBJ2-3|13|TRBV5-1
TGCGCCAGCAGCTCCGAGGGAGCAGATACGCAGTATTTT
CASSSEGADTQYF
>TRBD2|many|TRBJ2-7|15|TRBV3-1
TGTGCCAGCAGCACCGGGACTAGCGGCTCCTACGAGCAGTACTTC
CASSTGTSGSYEQYF
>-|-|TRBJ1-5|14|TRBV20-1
TGCAGTGCTAGGGAGGCACTAGGCAATCAGCCCCAGCATTTT
CSAREALGNQPQHF
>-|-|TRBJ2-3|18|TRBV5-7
TGTGCCAGCAGCTTGGACTGCCTCGGACTCCCTAGCACAGATACGCAGTATTTT
CASSLDCLGLPSTDTQYF
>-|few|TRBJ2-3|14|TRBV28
TGTGCCAGCAGTGGGGGGGGCTTCACAGATACGCAGTATTTT
CASSGGGFTDTQYF
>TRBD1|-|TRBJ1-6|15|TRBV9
TGTGCCAGCAGCGTTGGGACAGGGGATAATTCACCCCTCCACTTT
CASSVGTGDNSPLHF
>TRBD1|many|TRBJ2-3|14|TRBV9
TGTGCCAGCAGCTCGGACAGGGTCACAGATACGCAGTATTTT
CASSSDRVTDTQYF
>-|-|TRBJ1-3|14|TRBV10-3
TGTGCCATCAGCGACAGCAGCTCTGGAAACACCATATATTTT
CAISDSSSGNTIYF
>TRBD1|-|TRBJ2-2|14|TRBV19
TGTGCCAACCGACAGGGGCCGCACACCGGGGAGCTGTTTTTT
CANRQGPHTGELFF
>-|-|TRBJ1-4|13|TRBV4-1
TGCGCCAGCAGCCCCAGACTGTATGAAAAACTGTTTTTT
CASSPRLYEKLFF
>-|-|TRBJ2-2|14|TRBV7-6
TGTGCCAGCAGCTCTAGGGGGAACACCGGGGAGCTGTTTTTT
CASSSRGNTGELFF
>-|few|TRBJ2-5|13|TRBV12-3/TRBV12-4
TGTGCCAGCAGTTCTTCATACCAAGAGACCCAGTACTTC
CASSSSYQETQYF
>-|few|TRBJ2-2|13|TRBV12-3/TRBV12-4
TGTGCCAGCAGTTTTCGGGTCACCGGGGAGCTGTTTTTT
CASSFRVTGELFF
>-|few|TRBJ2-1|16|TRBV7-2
TGTGCCAGCAGCTTAGCCCGTCTAGAAGGTGAGAATGAGCAGTTCTTC
CASSLARLEGENEQFF
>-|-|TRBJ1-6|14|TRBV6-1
TGTGCCAGCAGTGATACAGGAGGGAATTCACCCCTCCACTTT
CASSDTGGNSPLHF
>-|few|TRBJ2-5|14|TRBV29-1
TGCAGCGCCACGGGAGGACAGGGATGGGAGACCCAGTACTTC
CSATGGQGWETQYF
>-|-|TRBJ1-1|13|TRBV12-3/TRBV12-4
TGTGCCAGCAGTTTTGCCTGGAACACTGAAGCTTTCTTT
CASSFAWNTEAFF
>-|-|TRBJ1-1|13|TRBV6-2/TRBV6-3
TGTGCCACCATCCTGATGGGGAGTACTGAAGCTTTCTTT
CATILMGSTEAFF
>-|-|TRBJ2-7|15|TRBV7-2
TGTGCCAGCAGCTTGGAATCTTGGCCGTCCTACGAGCAGTACTTC
CASSLESWPSYEQYF
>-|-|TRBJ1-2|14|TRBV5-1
TGCGCCAGCAGCTTGGCCCAGGCTTCCTATGGCTACACCTTC
CASSLAQASYGYTF
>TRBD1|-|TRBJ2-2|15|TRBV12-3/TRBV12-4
TGTGCCAGCAGTTTTGGACAGGGGAACACCGGGGAGCTGTTTTTT
CASSFGQGNTGELFF
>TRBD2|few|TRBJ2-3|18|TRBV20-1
TGCAGTGCTAGTACCCGCCTAGCGGCGCCGCGGAGCACAGATACGCAGTATTTT
CSASTRLAAPRSTDTQYF
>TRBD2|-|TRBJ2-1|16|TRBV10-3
TGTGCCATCAGTGAGTTGGCTAGCGGGGCCTACAATGAGCAGTTCTTC
CAISELASGAYNEQFF
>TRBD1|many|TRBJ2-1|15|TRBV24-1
TGTGCCACCAGTGGAACCGGGACAGGGTTAAATGAGCAGTTCTTC
CATSGTGTGLNEQFF
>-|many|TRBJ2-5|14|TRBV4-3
TGCGCCAGCAGCCAAGATCGGGATAGGGAGACCCAGTACTTC
CASSQDRDRETQYF
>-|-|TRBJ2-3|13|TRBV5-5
TGTGCCAGCAGCTGGGAAGAAGGGGATACGCAGTATTTT
CASSWEEGDTQYF
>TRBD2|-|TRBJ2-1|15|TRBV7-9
TGTGCCAGCAGCGCTACTAGCGTGGGGGGCAATGAGCAGTTCTTC
CASSATSVGGNEQFF
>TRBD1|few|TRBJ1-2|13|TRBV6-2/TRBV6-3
TGTGCCAGCAGTCGGGACAGGGGTAATGGCTACACCTTC
CASSRDRGNGYTF
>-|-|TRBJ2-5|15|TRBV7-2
TGTGCCAGCAGTCAGGAGCAGGGCTTGTTCGGGACCCAGTACTTC
CASSQEQGLFGTQYF
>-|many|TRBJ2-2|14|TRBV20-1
TGCAGTGCCCAACCCGGGCGTCACACCGGGGAGCTGTTTTTT
CSAQPGRHTGELFF
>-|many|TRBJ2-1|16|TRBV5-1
TGCGCCAGCAGCCCGGGACTCCACTCGTTGTACAATGAGCAGTTCTTC
CASSPGLHSLYNEQFF
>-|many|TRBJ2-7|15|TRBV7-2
TGTGCCAGCAGCTTATACCCAGGGAGTTCCTACGAGCAGTACTTC
CASSLYPGSSYEQYF